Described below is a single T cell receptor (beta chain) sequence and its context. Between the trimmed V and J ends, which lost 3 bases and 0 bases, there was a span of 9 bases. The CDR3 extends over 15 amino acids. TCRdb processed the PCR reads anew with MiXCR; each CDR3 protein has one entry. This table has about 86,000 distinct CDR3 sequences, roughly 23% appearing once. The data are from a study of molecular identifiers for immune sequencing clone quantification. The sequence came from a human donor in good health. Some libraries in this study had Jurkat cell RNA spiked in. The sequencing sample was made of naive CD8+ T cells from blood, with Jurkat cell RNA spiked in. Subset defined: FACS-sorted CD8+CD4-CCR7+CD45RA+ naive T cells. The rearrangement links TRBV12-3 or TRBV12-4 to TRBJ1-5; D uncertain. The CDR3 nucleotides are TGTGCCAGCAGTTTTGGTCCCTATAGCAATCAGCCCCAGCATTTT. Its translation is CASSFGPYSNQPQHF.